The 17 T cell receptor beta chains listed next were all sequenced from one sample in a study of cytomegalovirus exposure and HLA in healthy donors. Only in-frame clones appear in the TCRdb table, and some are missing; sequencing was by immunoSEQ multiplex PCR. The sample lists about 160,000 clones; over 80% were seen once. The sequenced material came from PBMCs. These receptors were collected from a man aged 25-45 years in good health and CMV-seropositive.

This chain joins TRBV2 and TRBJ1-2, with TRBD1 matching over 9 bases. The CDR3 is made up of 15 amino acids. After removal of 6 bases from V and 0 bases from J, the junction contained 5 bases not matched to a gene. Per germline, CDR1 SNHLY and CDR2 FYNNEI. This chain's CDR3 is CASRGDRETNYGYTF. In DNA, the CDR3 is TGTGCCAGCAGGGGGGACAGGGAAACTAACTATGGCTACACCTTC.

The J gene is TRBJ2-3, the V gene TRBV19; the match to TRBD1 covers 11 bases. J lost 6 bases, V lost 3 bases, and 11 bases had no gene match. CDR1 and CDR2 from the germline V gene are LNHDA and SQIVND (reference sequence). CDR3 length: 17 amino acids. As DNA, the CDR3 is TGTGCCAGTAGTATCGGATTTGGGACAGGGGGTGGGGATACGCAGTATTTT. Its translation is CASSIGFGTGGGDTQYF.

The chain carries TRBV7-9 and TRBJ1-1; no reliable D call. V lost 4 bases and J lost 1, with 16 bases in between. This CDR3 is built from 16 residues. Germline V gene data show CDR1 as SEHNR and CDR2 as FQNEAQ (reference sequence). CDR3 sequence reads: CASSSAVLPWNTEAFF. CDR3 coding DNA: TGTGCCAGCAGCTCGGCGGTCCTCCCGTGGAACACTGAAGCTTTCTTT.

The rearrangement uses TRBV6-5 and TRBJ2-2, with 9 positions matching TRBD2. This CDR3 has 16 amino acids. The ends lost 0 bases at V and 6 bases at J; junction bases unmatched: 5. Germline V CDR1 and CDR2: MNHEY, SVGAGI. The chain's CDR3 is CASSYSLLAGAGELFF. The DNA for the CDR3 is TGTGCCAGCAGTTACTCGTTATTAGCGGGGGCCGGGGAGCTGTTTTTT.

The chain is built from TRBV2 and TRBJ2-5, with 8 bases fitting TRBD2. CDR1 and CDR2 (germline): SNHLY, FYNNEI. The CDR3 spans 13 residues. V lost 5 bases to trimming and J lost 5 bases; unmatched junction nucleotides: 4. The CDR3 sequence: CASSPTGGETQYF. For the CDR3, the DNA is TGTGCCAGCAGTCCCACGGGGGGGGAGACCCAGTACTTC.

This sequence joins TRBV29-1 and TRBJ2-2; 9 bases fit TRBD2. V lost 5 bases, J lost 5 bases, and 9 bases stayed unmatched. The CDR3 has 15 residues. CDR1 and CDR2 from the germline V gene are SQVTM and ANQGSEA. The CDR3 nucleotides are TGCAGCGTTAGAGACGGCGGGGGGGCGACCGGGGAGCTGTTTTTT. This sequence encodes CSVRDGGGATGELFF.

V is TRBV29-1 and J is TRBJ1-1; D possibly corresponds to TRBD1 (6 bases). Trimming took off 6 bases at V and 1 base at J, with 15 bases between the two ends. Germline V CDR1 and CDR2: SQVTM, ANQGSEA. The CDR3 sequence is 14 residues long. The DNA for the CDR3 is TGCAGCGTGACCCAGGGGTCGTGGAACACTGAAGCTTTCTTT. Its translation is CSVTQGSWNTEAFF.

The J gene is TRBJ1-5, the V gene TRBV2, with TRBD1 matching over 7 bases. The J segment lost 7 bases and the V segment lost 4 bases, leaving 10 bases of the junction unmatched. The germline gives CDR1 SNHLY, CDR2 FYNNEI. This CDR3 is 15 amino acids long. The CDR3 coding sequence is TGTGCCAGCAGTGGGAGGGGGCGCAGGGAACAGCCCCAGCATTTT. As protein: CASSGRGRREQPQHF.

The chain employs TRBV7-2 and TRBJ2-4; no definite D call. The CDR3 has 16 residues. The germline V gene encodes CDR1 SGHTA and CDR2 FQGNSA. V lost 1 base and J lost 6, with 16 bases in between. This CDR3 is CASSLVFAPRGNIQYF. The CDR3 nucleotides are TGTGCCAGCAGCTTAGTTTTTGCCCCTAGAGGAAACATTCAGTACTTC. The variable domain in full, completed from reference TRBV7-2 and TRBJ2-4, reads GAGVSQSPSNKVTEKGKDVELRCDPISGHTALYWYRQSLGQGLEFLIYFQGNSAPDKSGLPSDRFSAERTGGSVSTLTIQRTQQEDSAVYLCASSLVFAPRGNIQYFGAGTRLSVL.

The CDR3 is CASSQPPPGYGYTF. CDR3 DNA sequence: TGCGCCAGCAGCCAACCACCCCCGGGGTATGGCTACACCTTC. This chain connects TRBV4-1 to TRBJ1-2, with no clear D. V was cut by 2 bases and J by 5 bases, with 12 bases left in between. The CDR3 extends over 14 amino acids. CDR1 and CDR2 (germline): MGHRA, YSYEKL.

The chain couples TRBV12-5 to TRBJ2-5; TRBD1 aligns across 8 bases. The CDR3 contains 14 residues. Germline CDR1 and CDR2: LGHNT and FRNRAP. J was trimmed by 3 bases and V by 1 base; bases with no gene match: 1. The DNA for the CDR3 is TGTGCTAGTGGTTTGGACAGGGGGGAAGAGACCCAGTACTTC. It specifies CASGLDRGEETQYF.

This chain joins TRBV15 and TRBJ2-7; possibly TRBD2 for D (6 bases). The V gene lost 0 bases and the J gene lost 5 bases, with 11 bases spanning the gap. Germline CDR1 and CDR2: LNHNV and YYDKDF (reference sequence). The CDR3 extends over 14 amino acids. CDR3: CATSRDSASDEQYF. Written as DNA, the CDR3 is TGTGCCACCAGCAGAGACTCGGCTAGCGACGAGCAGTACTTC.

The chain joins TRBV18 to TRBJ2-2, with 8 nucleotides matching TRBD2. The CDR3 consists of 13 residues. V was clipped by 2 bases and J by 8 bases; unmatched bases: 1. Germline assignment: CDR1 KGHSH and CDR2 LQKENI. The CDR3 region is CASSPAGGGELFF. CDR3 sequence (DNA): TGTGCCAGCTCACCAGCGGGAGGTGGGGAGCTGTTTTTT.

The chain combines TRBV27 with TRBJ2-7, with 10 bases that match TRBD1. The CDR3 consists of 16 residues. V dropped 6 bases and J dropped 4; count of bases not matched to a gene: 12. CDR1 is MNHEY and CDR2 is SMNVEV in the germline V gene (reference sequence). DNA for the CDR3: TGTGCCAGCAGGGGGGGCCCGGGACAGGGGTTTTACGAGCAGTACTTC. Encoded protein: CASRGGPGQGFYEQYF.

The V and J genes are TRBV7-9 and TRBJ2-7, with 8 bases matching TRBD2. V was clipped by 5 bases and J by 3 bases; unmatched bases: 6. The CDR3 has 14 residues. Germline CDR1 SEHNR, CDR2 FQNEAQ (reference sequence). The CDR3 sequence is CASSKTSGNYEQYF. As DNA, the CDR3 is TGTGCCAGCAGCAAAACTAGCGGCAACTACGAGCAGTACTTC.

This chain joins TRBV5-5 and TRBJ1-1; D uncertain. Germline lookup yields CDR1 SGHKS and CDR2 YYEKEE (reference sequence). Trimming shortened V by 0 bases and J by 1 base, and 7 bases separated the two germline ends. The CDR3 is 14 amino acids. CDR3 in amino acids: CASSLVVRNTEAFF. In DNA, the CDR3 is TGTGCCAGCAGCTTGGTAGTGAGGAACACTGAAGCTTTCTTT. Complete variable domain (other parts from reference TRBV5-5 and TRBJ1-1): DAGVTQSPTHLIKTRGQQVTLRCSPISGHKSVSWYQQVLGQGPQFIFQYYEKEERGRGNFPDRFSARQFPNYSSELNVNALLLGDSALYLCASSLVVRNTEAFFGQGTRLTVV.

This clone was detected a few times. Given the absence of the conserved phenylalanine or tryptophan at the CDR3 end, a read error is likely. No DNA is shown, since the ends of the CDR3 on it are uncertain; the CDR3 is the one TCRdb lists. The V and J genes are TRBV28 and TRBJ1-2; the table gives TRBD1 as D, unverified against the DNA. CDR1 is MDHEN, CDR2 SYDVKM, per germline. A total of 12 residues make up the CDR3, ends included. CDR3 residues: CASSQGGERPVI.